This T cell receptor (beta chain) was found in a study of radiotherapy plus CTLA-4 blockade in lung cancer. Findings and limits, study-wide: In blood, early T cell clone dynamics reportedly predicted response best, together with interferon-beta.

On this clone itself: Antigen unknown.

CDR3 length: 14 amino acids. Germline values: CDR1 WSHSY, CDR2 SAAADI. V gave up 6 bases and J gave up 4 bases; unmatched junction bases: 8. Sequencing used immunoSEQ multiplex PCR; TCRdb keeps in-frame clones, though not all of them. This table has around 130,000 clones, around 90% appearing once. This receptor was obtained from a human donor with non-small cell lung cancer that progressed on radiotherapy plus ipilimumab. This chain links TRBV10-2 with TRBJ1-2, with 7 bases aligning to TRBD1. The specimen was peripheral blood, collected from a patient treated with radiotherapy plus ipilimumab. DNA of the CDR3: TGCGCCAGCAGCGCTGACAGGGCTTCCTATGGCTACACCTTC. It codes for CASSADRASYGYTF.